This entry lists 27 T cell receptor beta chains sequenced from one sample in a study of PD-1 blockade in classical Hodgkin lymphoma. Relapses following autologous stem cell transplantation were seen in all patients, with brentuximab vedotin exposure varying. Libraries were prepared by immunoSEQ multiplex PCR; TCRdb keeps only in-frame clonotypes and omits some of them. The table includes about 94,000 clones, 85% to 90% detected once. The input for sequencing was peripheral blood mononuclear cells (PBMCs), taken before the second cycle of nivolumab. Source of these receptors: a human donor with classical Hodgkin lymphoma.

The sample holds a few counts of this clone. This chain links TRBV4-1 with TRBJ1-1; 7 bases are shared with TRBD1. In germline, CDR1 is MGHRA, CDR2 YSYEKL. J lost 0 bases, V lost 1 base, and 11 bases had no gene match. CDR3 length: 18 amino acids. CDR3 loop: CASSQVHSADRMNTEAFF. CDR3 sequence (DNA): TGCGCCAGCAGCCAAGTCCACAGCGCGGACAGGATGAACACTGAAGCTTTCTTT.

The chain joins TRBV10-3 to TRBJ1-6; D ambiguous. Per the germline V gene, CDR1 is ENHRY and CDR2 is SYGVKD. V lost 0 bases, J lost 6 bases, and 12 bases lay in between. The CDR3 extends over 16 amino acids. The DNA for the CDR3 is TGTGCCATCAGTGAGTCAGCACAAGGGTTTAATTCACCCCTCCACTTT. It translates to CAISESAQGFNSPLHF.

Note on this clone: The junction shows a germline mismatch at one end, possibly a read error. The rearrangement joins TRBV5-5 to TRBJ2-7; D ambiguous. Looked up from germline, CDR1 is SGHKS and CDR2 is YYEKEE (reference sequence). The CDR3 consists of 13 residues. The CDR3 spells CASNLGGVHEQYF. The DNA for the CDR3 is TGTGCCAGCAACTTGGGTGGGGTGCACGAGCAGTACTTC.

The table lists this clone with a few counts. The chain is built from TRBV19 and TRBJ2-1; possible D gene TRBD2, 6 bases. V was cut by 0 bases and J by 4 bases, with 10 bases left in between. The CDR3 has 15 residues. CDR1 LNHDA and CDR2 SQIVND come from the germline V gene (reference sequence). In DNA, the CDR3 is TGTGCCAGTAGTATAGACGACCGGGAGTACAATGAGCAGTTCTTC. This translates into CASSIDDREYNEQFF. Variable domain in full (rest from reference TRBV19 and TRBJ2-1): DGGITQSPKYLFRKEGQNVTLSCEQNLNHDAMYWYRQDPGQGLRLIYYSQIVNDFQKGDIAEGYSVSREKKESFPLTVTSAQKNPTAFYLCASSIDDREYNEQFFGPGTRLTVL.

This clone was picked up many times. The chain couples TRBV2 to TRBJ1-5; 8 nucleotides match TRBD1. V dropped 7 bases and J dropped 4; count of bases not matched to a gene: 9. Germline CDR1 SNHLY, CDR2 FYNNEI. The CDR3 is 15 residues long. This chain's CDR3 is CASTRGTGGNQPQHF. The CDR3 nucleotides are TGTGCCAGCACTCGGGGGACAGGAGGAAATCAGCCCCAGCATTTT.

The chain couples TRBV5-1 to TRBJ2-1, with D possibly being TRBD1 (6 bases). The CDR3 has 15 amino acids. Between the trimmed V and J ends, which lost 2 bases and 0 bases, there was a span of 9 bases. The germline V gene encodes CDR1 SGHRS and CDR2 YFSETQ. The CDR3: CASSFEGDSYNEQFF. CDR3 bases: TGCGCCAGCAGCTTTGAGGGGGACTCCTACAATGAGCAGTTCTTC.

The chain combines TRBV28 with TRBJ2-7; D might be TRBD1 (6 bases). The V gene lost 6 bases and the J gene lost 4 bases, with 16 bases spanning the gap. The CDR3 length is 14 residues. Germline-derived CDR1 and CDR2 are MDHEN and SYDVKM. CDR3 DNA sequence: TGTGCCAGCAGAATGACAGGTACGGGTTACGAGCAGTACTTC. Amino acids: CASRMTGTGYEQYF.

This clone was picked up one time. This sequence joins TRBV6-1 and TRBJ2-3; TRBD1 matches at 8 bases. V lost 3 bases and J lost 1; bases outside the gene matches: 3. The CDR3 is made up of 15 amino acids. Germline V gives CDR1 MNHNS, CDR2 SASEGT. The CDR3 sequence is CASSEPGQGTDTQYF. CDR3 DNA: TGTGCCAGCAGTGAGCCGGGACAGGGCACAGATACGCAGTATTTT.

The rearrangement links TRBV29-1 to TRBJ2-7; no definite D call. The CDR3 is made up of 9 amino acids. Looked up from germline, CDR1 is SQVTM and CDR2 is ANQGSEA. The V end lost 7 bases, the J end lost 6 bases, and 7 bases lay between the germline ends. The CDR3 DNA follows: TGCAGCGATCCTGGCGAGCAGTACTTC. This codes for CSDPGEQYF.

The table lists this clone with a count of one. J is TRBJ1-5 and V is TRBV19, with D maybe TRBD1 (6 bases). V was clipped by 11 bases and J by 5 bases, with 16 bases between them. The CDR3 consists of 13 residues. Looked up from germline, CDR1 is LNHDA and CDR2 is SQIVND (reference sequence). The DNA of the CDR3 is TGTGCCTCTTCGAGGGACACTCATCAGCCCCAGCATTTT. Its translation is CASSRDTHQPQHF.

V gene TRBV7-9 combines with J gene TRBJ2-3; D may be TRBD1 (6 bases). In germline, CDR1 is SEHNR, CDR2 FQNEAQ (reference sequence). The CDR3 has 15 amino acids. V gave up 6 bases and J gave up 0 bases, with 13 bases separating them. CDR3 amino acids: CASSPTGKSTDTQYF. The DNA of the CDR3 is TGTGCCAGCAGTCCCACAGGGAAGAGCACAGATACGCAGTATTTT.

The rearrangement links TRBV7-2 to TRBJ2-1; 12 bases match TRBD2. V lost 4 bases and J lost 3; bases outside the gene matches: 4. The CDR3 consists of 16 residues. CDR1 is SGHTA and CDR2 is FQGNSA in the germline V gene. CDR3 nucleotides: TGTGCCAGCAGCTCCTCTAGCGGGGGGGGCTACAATGAGCAGTTCTTC. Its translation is CASSSSSGGGYNEQFF.

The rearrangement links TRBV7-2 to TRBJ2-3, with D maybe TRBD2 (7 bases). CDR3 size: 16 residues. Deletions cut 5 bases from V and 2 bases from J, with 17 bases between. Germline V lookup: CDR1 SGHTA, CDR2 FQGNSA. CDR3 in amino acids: CASSPLGGEFTDTQYF. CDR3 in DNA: TGTGCCAGCAGCCCCCTAGGGGGGGAGTTCACAGATACGCAGTATTTT.

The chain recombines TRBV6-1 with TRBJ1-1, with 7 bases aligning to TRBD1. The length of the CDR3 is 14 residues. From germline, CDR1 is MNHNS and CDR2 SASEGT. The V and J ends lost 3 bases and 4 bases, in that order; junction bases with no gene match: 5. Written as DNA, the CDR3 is TGTGCCAGCAGTGACAAACACAGGGGCACTGAAGCTTTCTTT. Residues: CASSDKHRGTEAFF.

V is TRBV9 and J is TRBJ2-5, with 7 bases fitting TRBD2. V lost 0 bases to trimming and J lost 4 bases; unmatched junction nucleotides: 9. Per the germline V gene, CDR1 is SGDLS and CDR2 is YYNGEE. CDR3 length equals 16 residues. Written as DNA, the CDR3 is TGTGCCAGCAGCGTAGGGTTTGTTGCGGGAGTAGAGACCCAGTACTTC. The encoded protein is CASSVGFVAGVETQYF.

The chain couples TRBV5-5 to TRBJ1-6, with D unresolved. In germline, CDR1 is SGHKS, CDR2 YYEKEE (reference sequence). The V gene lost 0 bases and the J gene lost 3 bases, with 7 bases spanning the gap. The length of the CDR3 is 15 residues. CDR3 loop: CASSLVGLYNSPLHF. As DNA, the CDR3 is TGTGCCAGCAGCTTGGTGGGTCTCTATAATTCACCCCTCCACTTT. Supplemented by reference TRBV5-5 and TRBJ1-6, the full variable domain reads DAGVTQSPTHLIKTRGQQVTLRCSPISGHKSVSWYQQVLGQGPQFIFQYYEKEERGRGNFPDRFSARQFPNYSSELNVNALLLGDSALYLCASSLVGLYNSPLHFGNGTRLTVT.

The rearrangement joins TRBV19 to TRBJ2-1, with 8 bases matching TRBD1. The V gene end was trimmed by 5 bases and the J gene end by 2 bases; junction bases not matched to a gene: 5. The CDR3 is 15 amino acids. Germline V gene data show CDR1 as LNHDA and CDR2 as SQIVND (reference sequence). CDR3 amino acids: CASSHTGGTYNEQFF. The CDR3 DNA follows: TGTGCCAGTAGTCATACAGGGGGAACCTACAATGAGCAGTTCTTC.

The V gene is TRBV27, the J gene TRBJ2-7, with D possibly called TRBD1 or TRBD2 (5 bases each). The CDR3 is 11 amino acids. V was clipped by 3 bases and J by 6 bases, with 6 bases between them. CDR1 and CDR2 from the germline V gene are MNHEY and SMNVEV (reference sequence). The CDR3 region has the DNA TGTGCCAGCAGTTTTGGGGGCGAGCAGTACTTC. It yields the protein CASSFGGEQYF.

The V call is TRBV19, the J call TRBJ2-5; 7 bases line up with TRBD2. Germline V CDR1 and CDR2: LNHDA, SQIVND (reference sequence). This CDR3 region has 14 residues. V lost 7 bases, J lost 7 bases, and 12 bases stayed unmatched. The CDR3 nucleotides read TGTGCCAGTAACCCCTCCGTGAGGGAGGGGACCCAGTACTTC. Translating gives CASNPSVREGTQYF. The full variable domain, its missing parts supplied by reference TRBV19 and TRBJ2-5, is DGGITQSPKYLFRKEGQNVTLSCEQNLNHDAMYWYRQDPGQGLRLIYYSQIVNDFQKGDIAEGYSVSREKKESFPLTVTSAQKNPTAFYLCASNPSVREGTQYFGPGTRLLVL.

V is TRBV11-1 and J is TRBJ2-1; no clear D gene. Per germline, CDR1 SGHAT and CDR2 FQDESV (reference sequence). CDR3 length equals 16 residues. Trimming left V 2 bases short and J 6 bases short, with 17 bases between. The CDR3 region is CASSLPPGPSSNEQFF. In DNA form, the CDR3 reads TGTGCCAGCAGCTTACCACCGGGCCCCTCAAGCAATGAGCAGTTCTTC.

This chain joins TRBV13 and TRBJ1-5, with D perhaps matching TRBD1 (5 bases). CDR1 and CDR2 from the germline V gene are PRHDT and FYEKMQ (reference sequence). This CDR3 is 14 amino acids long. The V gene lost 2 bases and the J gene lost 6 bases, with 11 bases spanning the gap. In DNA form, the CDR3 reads TGTGCCAGCAGCTTATGGGGGTACGGTCAGCCCCAGCATTTT. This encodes CASSLWGYGQPQHF.

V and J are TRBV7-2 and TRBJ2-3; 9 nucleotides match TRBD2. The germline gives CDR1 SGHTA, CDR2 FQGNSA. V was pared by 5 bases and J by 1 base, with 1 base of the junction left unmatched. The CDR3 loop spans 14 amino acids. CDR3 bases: TGTGCCAGCAGCCGCGGGAGGGGCACAGATACGCAGTATTTT. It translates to CASSRGRGTDTQYF.

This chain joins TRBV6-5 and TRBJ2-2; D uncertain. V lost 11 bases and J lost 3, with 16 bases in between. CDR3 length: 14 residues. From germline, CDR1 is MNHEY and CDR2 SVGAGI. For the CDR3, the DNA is TGTGCCCGCCTTTGGCTTCAGGACACCGGGGAGCTGTTTTTT. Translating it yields CARLWLQDTGELFF.

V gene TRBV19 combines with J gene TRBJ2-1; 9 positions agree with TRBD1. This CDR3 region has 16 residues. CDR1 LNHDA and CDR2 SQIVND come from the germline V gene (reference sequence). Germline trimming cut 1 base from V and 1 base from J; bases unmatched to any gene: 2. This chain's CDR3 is CASSIVTGGSYNEQFF. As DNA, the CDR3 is TGTGCCAGTAGTATAGTGACAGGGGGTTCCTACAATGAGCAGTTCTTC.

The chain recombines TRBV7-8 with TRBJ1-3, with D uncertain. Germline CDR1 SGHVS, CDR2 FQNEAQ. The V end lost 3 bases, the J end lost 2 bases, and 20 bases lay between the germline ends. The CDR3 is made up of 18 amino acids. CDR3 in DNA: TGTGCCAGCAGCTTTTACACCTCCTCTGCTAGGGCTGGAAACACCATATATTTT. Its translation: CASSFYTSSARAGNTIYF.

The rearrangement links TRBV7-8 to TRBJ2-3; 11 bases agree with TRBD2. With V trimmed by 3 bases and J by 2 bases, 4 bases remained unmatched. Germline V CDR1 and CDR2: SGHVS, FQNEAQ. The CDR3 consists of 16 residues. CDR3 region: CASSFTSGGFTDTQYF. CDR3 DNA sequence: TGTGCCAGCAGCTTCACTAGCGGGGGTTTCACAGATACGCAGTATTTT.

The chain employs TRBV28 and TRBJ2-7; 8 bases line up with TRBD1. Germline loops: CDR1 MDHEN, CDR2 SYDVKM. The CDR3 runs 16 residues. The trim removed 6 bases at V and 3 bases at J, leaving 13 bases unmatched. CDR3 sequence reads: CASRRQGNLGVYEQYF. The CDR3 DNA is TGTGCCAGCAGACGACAGGGGAATCTCGGCGTCTACGAGCAGTACTTC.